The 16 T cell receptor beta chains listed next were all sequenced from one sample in a study of immune evolution from preneoplasia to lung adenocarcinoma. Assay used: immunoSEQ multiplex PCR; TCRdb lists only in-frame clones, some missing. The top ten hold around 30% of the sample, which has some 800 clones, roughly 43% seen once. The sequencing sample was made of FFPE normal lung tissue adjacent to the tumor. The receptors originated from a person aged 45 to 59 with lung adenocarcinoma.

The table lists this clone with a few counts. The chain couples TRBV28 to TRBJ2-7; possibly TRBD2 for D (5 bases). This CDR3 has 12 residues. CDR1 and CDR2 (germline): MDHEN, SYDVKM. V lost 5 bases and J 9 bases, leaving 14 bases between the germline ends. As DNA, the CDR3 is TGTGCCAGCAGTCCGCCCCGGGGTGGGCAGTACTTC. This codes for CASSPPRGGQYF.

The V and J genes are TRBV15 and TRBJ2-1, with D tentatively TRBD2 (5 bases). Trimming shortened V by 1 base and J by 5 bases, and 15 bases separated the two germline ends. Germline CDR1 and CDR2: LNHNV and YYDKDF (reference sequence). The length of the CDR3 is 16 residues. CDR3 protein: CATSRVPGLNNNEQFF. In nucleotides, the CDR3 is TGTGCCACCAGCAGAGTCCCAGGACTCAACAACAATGAGCAGTTCTTC.

This chain links TRBV11-3 with TRBJ2-7, with 8 nucleotides matching TRBD2. Germline CDR1 is SGHNT and CDR2 is YENEEA. The CDR3 spans 15 residues. Unmatched junction bases numbered 5, after V lost 1 base and J lost 3 bases. CDR3 protein: CASSLVAGGIYEQYF. The CDR3, as DNA: TGTGCCAGCAGCTTAGTGGCGGGAGGAATCTACGAGCAGTACTTC.

This chain connects TRBV28 to TRBJ2-2; D gene unclear. The germline gives CDR1 MDHEN, CDR2 SYDVKM. Trimming left V 4 bases short and J 3 bases short, with 9 bases between. This CDR3 spans 14 amino acids. The DNA for the CDR3 is TGTGCCAGCAGTTCACCCTATTACACCGGGGAGCTGTTTTTT. This gives the protein CASSSPYYTGELFF.

This clone was seen only a few times. J is TRBJ1-1 and V is TRBV4-1; D ambiguous. V gave up 2 bases and J gave up 0 bases, with 10 bases separating them. The CDR3 loop spans 15 amino acids. The germline CDR1 and CDR2 sequences are MGHRA and YSYEKL. CDR3 sequence: CASSQPWSVNTEAFF. CDR3 nucleotide sequence: TGCGCCAGCAGCCAACCCTGGTCGGTGAACACTGAAGCTTTCTTT.

This sequence joins TRBV18 and TRBJ2-1, with TRBD2 matching 13 bases. The germline CDR1 and CDR2 sequences are KGHSH and LQKENI. This CDR3 region has 16 residues. J was trimmed by 8 bases and V by 2 bases; bases with no gene match: 6. Here the CDR3 DNA reads TGTGCCAGCTCACCAACTAGCGGGGGGGCTGTGGATGAGCAGTTCTTC. It codes for CASSPTSGGAVDEQFF.

The rearrangement uses TRBV4-1 and TRBJ2-2; the D is unclear. Germline V gene data show CDR1 as MGHRA and CDR2 as YSYEKL. Trimming stripped 4 bases from V and 6 bases from J, with 9 bases between. The CDR3 is 13 amino acids. The CDR3 nucleotides read TGCGCCAGCAGCCCCGGAAACGCCGGGGAGCTGTTTTTT. It encodes CASSPGNAGELFF.

This sequence joins TRBV11-3 and TRBJ2-3; D is possibly TRBD1 or TRBD2 (5 bases each). Trimming removed 5 bases from V and 3 bases from J, with 15 bases in between. Germline V gene sequence: CDR1 SGHNT, CDR2 YENEEA. The CDR3 length is 15 residues. The CDR3 region is CASSQEGIRTDTQYF. The CDR3 nucleotides are TGTGCCAGCAGCCAAGAGGGGATTAGGACAGATACGCAGTATTTT.

The chain is built from TRBV15 and TRBJ1-1, with D hard to call. Germline V gives CDR1 LNHNV, CDR2 YYDKDF (reference sequence). V lost 1 base, J lost 1 base, and 10 bases lay in between. The CDR3 sequence is 15 residues long. The CDR3 sequence is CATSRASQQNTEAFF. DNA of the CDR3: TGTGCCACCAGCAGAGCTTCACAGCAGAACACTGAAGCTTTCTTT. Full variable domain (outside the CDR3, taken from reference TRBV15 and TRBJ1-1): DAMVIQNPRYQVTQFGKPVTLSCSQTLNHNVMYWYQQKSSQAPKLLFHYYDKDFNNEADTPDNFQSRRPNTSFCFLDIRSPGLGDTAMYLCATSRASQQNTEAFFGQGTRLTVV.

This clone ranks as large (0.1 to 1%). The CDR3 protein is CASSEDRAGGETQYF. CDR3 nucleotides: TGTGCCAGCAGTGAAGATCGGGCGGGGGGTGAGACCCAGTACTTC. V and J are TRBV6-1 and TRBJ2-5; 8 bases are a match to TRBD2. This CDR3 is 15 amino acids long. Germline CDR1 is MNHNS and CDR2 is SASEGT. V was pared by 1 base and J by 5 bases, with 6 bases of the junction left unmatched.

The gene calls are TRBV25-1 and TRBJ2-1; D is undetermined. The CDR3 has 16 amino acids. CDR1 is MGHDK and CDR2 is SYGVNS in the germline V gene. V gave up 0 bases and J gave up 0 bases, with 9 bases separating them. This CDR3 is CASSEYRLSSYNEQFF. In DNA, the CDR3 is TGTGCCAGCAGTGAATATAGACTTAGCTCCTACAATGAGCAGTTCTTC.

V usage is TRBV5-1 and J usage is TRBJ1-2; D unclear. Germline values: CDR1 SGHRS, CDR2 YFSETQ. V gave up 4 bases and J gave up 0 bases, with 13 bases separating them. The CDR3 covers 15 residues. CDR3 loop: CASSPDGGSNYGYTF. The CDR3 region has the DNA TGCGCCAGCAGCCCGGATGGAGGCTCTAACTATGGCTACACCTTC.

The chain combines TRBV4-1 with TRBJ2-5; D possibly corresponds to TRBD1 (6 bases). The CDR3 is made up of 15 amino acids. V was trimmed by 4 bases and J by 5 bases, leaving 17 bases between them. Germline CDR1 is MGHRA and CDR2 is YSYEKL. The CDR3 is CASSPEDSTRETQYF. The CDR3 coding sequence is TGCGCCAGCAGCCCCGAGGACAGCACGCGGGAGACCCAGTACTTC.

V gene TRBV30 combines with J gene TRBJ2-7; tentative D call: TRBD2 (6 bases). V was pared by 3 bases and J by 2 bases, with 20 bases between. The germline V gene encodes CDR1 GTSNPN and CDR2 SVGIG (reference sequence). There are 16 residues in the CDR3. The CDR3 region has the DNA TGTGCCTGGAGCCAACTACGGGGGAATCGGGCCTACGAGCAGTACTTC. Translation: CAWSQLRGNRAYEQYF.

V gene TRBV30 combines with J gene TRBJ1-1; D is unclear. The germline gives CDR1 GTSNPN, CDR2 SVGIG (reference sequence). Between the trimmed V and J ends, which lost 5 bases and 1 base, there was a span of 11 bases. The CDR3 has 13 residues. The CDR3 protein is CAWEKGENTEAFF. CDR3 DNA sequence: TGTGCCTGGGAAAAAGGTGAGAACACTGAAGCTTTCTTT. The whole variable domain, filled in from reference TRBV30 and TRBJ1-1, reads SQTIHQWPATLVQPVGSPLSLECTVEGTSNPNLYWYRQAAGRGLQLLFYSVGIGQISSEVPQNLSASRPQDRQFILSSKKLLLSDSGFYLCAWEKGENTEAFFGQGTRLTVV.

This clone was seen more than once but under ten times. The sample holds other DNA sequences that translate to the same CDR3. CDR3 in amino acids: CASSPGPNYGYTF. The DNA for the CDR3 is TGTGCCAGCTCGCCAGGGCCTAACTATGGCTACACCTTC. This rearrangement joins TRBV18 to TRBJ1-2; weak D call: TRBD1 (5 bases). Looked up from germline, CDR1 is KGHSH and CDR2 is LQKENI. The CDR3 consists of 13 residues. V lost 6 bases and J lost 0, with 8 bases in between.